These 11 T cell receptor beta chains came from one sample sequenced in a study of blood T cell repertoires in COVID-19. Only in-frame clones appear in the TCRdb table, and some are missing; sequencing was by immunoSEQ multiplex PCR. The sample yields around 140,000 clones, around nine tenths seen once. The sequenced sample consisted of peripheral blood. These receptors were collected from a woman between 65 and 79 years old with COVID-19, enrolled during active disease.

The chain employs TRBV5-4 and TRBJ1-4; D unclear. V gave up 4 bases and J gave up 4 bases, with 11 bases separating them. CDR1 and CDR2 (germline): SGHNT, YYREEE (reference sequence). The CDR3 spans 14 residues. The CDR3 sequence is CASSREGYNEKLFF. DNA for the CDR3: TGTGCCAGCAGCCGGGAGGGTTATAATGAAAAACTGTTTTTT.

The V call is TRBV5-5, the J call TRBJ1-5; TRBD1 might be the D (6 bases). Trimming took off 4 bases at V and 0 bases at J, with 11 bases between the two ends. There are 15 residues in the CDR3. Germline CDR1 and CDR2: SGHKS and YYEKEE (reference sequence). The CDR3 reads CASSPDSGSNQPQHF. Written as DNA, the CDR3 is TGTGCCAGCAGCCCGGACAGTGGTAGCAATCAGCCCCAGCATTTT.

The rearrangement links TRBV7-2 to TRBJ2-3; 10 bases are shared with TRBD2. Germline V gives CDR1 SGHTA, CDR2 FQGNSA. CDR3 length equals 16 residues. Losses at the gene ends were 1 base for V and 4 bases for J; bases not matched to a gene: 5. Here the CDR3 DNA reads TGTGCCAGCAGCTTAGGAGTAGCGGGGGGCGCAGATACGCAGTATTTT. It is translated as CASSLGVAGGADTQYF.

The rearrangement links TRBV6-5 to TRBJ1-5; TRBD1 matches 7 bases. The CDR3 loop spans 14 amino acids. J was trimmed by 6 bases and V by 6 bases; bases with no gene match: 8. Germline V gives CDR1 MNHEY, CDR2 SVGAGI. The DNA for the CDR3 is TGTGCCAGCAGCACCGACAGGGCGGGTCAGCCCCAGCATTTT. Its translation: CASSTDRAGQPQHF.

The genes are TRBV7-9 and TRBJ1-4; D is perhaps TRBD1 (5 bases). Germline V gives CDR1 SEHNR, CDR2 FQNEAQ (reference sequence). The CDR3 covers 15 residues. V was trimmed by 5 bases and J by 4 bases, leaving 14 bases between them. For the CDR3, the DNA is TGTGCCAGCAGCCCGTCCAACGGGGGTAATGAAAAACTGTTTTTT. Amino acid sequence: CASSPSNGGNEKLFF. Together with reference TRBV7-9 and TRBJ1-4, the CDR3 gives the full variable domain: DTGVSQNPRHKITKRGQNVTFRCDPISEHNRLYWYRQTLGQGPEFLTYFQNEAQLEKSRLLSDRFSAERPKGSFSTLEIQRTEQGDSAMYLCASSPSNGGNEKLFFGSGTQLSVL.

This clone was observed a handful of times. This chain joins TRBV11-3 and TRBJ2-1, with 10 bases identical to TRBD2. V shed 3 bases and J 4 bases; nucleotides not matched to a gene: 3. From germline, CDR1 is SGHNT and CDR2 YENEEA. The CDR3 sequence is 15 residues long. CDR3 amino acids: CASSLTSGFYNEQFF. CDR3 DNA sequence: TGTGCCAGCAGCTTGACTAGCGGGTTTTACAATGAGCAGTTCTTC. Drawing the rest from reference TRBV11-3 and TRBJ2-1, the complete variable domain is EAGVVQSPRYKIIEKKQPVAFWCNPISGHNTLYWYLQNLGQGPELLIRYENEEAVDDSQLPKDRFSAERLKGVDSTLKIQPAELGDSAVYLCASSLTSGFYNEQFFGPGTRLTVL.

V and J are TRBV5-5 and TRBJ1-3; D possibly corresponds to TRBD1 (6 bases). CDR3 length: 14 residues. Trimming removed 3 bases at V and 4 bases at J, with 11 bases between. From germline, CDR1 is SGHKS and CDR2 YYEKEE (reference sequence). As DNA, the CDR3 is TGTGCCAGCAGCTCGCTTGACAGGGGAAACACCATATATTTT. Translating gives CASSSLDRGNTIYF.

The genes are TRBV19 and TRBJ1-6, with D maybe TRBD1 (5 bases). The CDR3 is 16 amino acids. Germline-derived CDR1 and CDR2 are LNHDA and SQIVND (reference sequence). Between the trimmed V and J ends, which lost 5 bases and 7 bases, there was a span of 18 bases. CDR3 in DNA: TGTGCCAGTAGTGAAGGCCAGGGCATAAAGAATTCACCCCTCCACTTT. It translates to CASSEGQGIKNSPLHF.

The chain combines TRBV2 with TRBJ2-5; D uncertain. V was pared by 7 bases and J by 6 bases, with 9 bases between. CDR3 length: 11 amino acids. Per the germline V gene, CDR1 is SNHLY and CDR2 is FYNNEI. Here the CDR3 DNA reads TGTGCCAGCATGACTTCAAAGACCCAGTACTTC. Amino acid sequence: CASMTSKTQYF.

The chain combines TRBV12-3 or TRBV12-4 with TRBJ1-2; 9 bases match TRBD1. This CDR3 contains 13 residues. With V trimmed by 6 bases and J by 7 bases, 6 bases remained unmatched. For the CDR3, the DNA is TGTGCCAGCAGGTTACAGGGGGCGGCTGGCTACACCTTC. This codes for CASRLQGAAGYTF.

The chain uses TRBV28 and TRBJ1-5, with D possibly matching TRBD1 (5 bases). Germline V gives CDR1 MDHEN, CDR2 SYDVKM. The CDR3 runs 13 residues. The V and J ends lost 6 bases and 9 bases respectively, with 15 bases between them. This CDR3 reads CASRGTGDRPQHF. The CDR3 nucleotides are TGTGCCAGCAGAGGGACGGGGGATCGGCCCCAGCATTTT.